This T cell receptor beta chain comes out of a study of blood T cell repertoires in COVID-19. In the study overall: Samples came from the United States, Italy and Spain, spanning acute and convalescent COVID-19.

The J segment lost 5 bases and the V segment lost 4 bases, leaving 21 bases of the junction unmatched. The germline CDR1 and CDR2 sequences are KGHDR and SFDVKD. This CDR3 has 22 amino acids. TCRdb's table, derived via immunoSEQ multiplex PCR, lists solely in-frame clones and lacks some. The sample lists under 200,000 clones; about four fifths were seen once. The source material was peripheral blood. This sequence originates from a woman in her sixties or seventies with COVID-19, enrolled during active disease. This sequence joins TRBV24-1 and TRBJ2-1, with TRBD2 matching 14 bases. The CDR3 bases are TGTGCCACCAGTGAACCGACTAGCGGGAGGGCCCTGACGATAGCACAAAACAATGAGCAGTTCTTC. It translates to CATSEPTSGRALTIAQNNEQFF.